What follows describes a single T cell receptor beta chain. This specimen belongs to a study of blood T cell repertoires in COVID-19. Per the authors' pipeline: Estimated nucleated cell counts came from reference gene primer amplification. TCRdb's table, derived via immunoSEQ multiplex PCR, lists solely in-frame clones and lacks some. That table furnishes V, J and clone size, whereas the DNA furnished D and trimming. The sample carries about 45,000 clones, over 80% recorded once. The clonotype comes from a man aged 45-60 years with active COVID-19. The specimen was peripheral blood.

CDR3 sequence reads: CASSLERATEQYF. The DNA of the CDR3 is TGTGCCAGCAGCTTGGAGCGGGCCACCGAGCAGTACTTC. This chain joins TRBV5-6 and TRBJ2-7, with a tentative D call TRBD2 (6 bases). Trimming cost V 0 bases and J 6 bases, with 10 bases left between them. CDR1 and CDR2 (germline): SGHDT, YYEEEE. The CDR3 covers 13 residues.